The clone carrying this T cell receptor (beta chain) was detected only a few times. The antigen is undetermined. One end of the junction varies from germline; a read error may be responsible. This sample was included in a study of CD8+CD57+ T cells in acquired aplastic anemia. Study-wide context: The sorted CD4+ and CD8+ cells yielded an average around 3 ug of DNA. Study results and caveats: Patients and controls shared under 35 CD8+ CDR3 sequences, highly expressed in patients.

This CDR3 contains 13 residues. The germline V gene has CDR1 SSHAT and CDR2 FNYEAQ (reference sequence). Profiles of TCR beta VDJ and CDR3 were generated from a genomic DNA template. TCRdb reprocessed the reads with MiXCR, giving one entry per CDR3 protein. The sample consists of fewer than 200,000 distinct CDR3 sequences, around half of them appearing once. The authors sequenced patients whose flow cytometry had shown CD8+CD57+ cell expansion. Acquired aplastic anemia of severe grade affected all patients. Sampling of blood occurred while the patients had still received no therapy. The TCR was taken from a human donor with aplastic anemia. Sequencing was carried out using sorted CD4+, CD8+, or CD8+CD57+ T cells (not recorded which) from PBMCs. The V and J genes are TRBV7-7 and TRBJ2-3; D is possibly TRBD2 (5 bases). The chain's CDR3 is CASSFSGTDTQYF. The DNA of the CDR3 is TGTGCTAGCAGCTTTAGCGGCACAGATACGCAGTATTTT.